This TCR beta chain was sequenced for a study of early T cells in non-severe SARS-CoV-2 infection. Study-level information: From unsorted whole blood, bulk RNA was sequenced, and the chains remained unpaired. General study points: Missing private and CD4 specificities, VDJdb matching favored anti-spike CD8 responses.

Individually, cDNA molecules had unique molecular identifiers attached to them. From the 5' RACE reads, TCRdb called clonotypes with MiXCR, one entry per CDR3 protein. The sample yields roughly 62,000 distinct CDR3 sequences, about 8% seen once. This clonotype was observed at least ten times. Its specificity is unknown. The sample taken for sequencing was whole blood. The sequence was collected from an adult who was a healthcare worker with PCR-confirmed SARS-CoV-2 infection or an uninfected control (not recorded which).

CDR3 DNA sequence: TGCAGCGCTGATGGGGGGAGAAGAGATACGCAGTATTTT. Encoded protein: CSADGGRRDTQYF. The chain recombines TRBV29-1 with TRBJ2-3; D might be TRBD2 (6 bases). The V end was cut by 7 bases, the J end by 5 bases, with 16 bases between. There are 13 residues in the CDR3. Germline V gene sequence: CDR1 SQVTM, CDR2 ANQGSEA.